This T cell receptor beta chain was profiled in a study of cytotoxic CD8 clonotypes in ibrutinib-treated CLL. Study background: Across samples, productive templates numbered 200,000 to 300,000 and productive rearrangements reached roughly 98,000 on average.

General study points: At baseline, clonality was higher than in age-matched healthy donors and correlated with CD8+ counts.

A remark on this clone: Its antigen remains unknown.

The CDR3 consists of 18 residues. V lost 3 bases and J lost 6; bases outside the gene matches: 14. CDR1 is MNHEY, CDR2 SMNVEV, per germline (reference sequence). The protocol was immunoSEQ multiplex PCR, while the TCRdb copy is restricted to in-frame clones and leaves out a portion. Among about 68,000 clones listed, 68% were seen once. Material: PBMCs, obtained after 12 months of ibrutinib treatment. The receptor was derived from a human donor with chronic lymphocytic leukemia. This rearrangement joins TRBV27 to TRBJ1-4, with 9 positions matching TRBD1. CDR3 loop: CASSLDRTGVLRDEKLFF. CDR3 in DNA: TGTGCCAGCAGTTTGGACCGGACAGGGGTCCTAAGAGATGAAAAACTGTTTTTT.